A selection of T cell receptor beta chains follows, all from one sample in a study of T cells in Graves' hyperthyroidism and ophthalmopathy. TCRdb itself ran the multiplex PCR reads through MiXCR, one entry per CDR3 protein. The sample carries around 280,000 distinct CDR3 sequences, 13% recorded once. Sequenced material: blood. The origin of the receptors is a woman younger than 45 with Graves' hyperthyroidism that later progressed to Graves' ophthalmopathy. Both conserved end residues are part of each CDR3. D genes are given only for firm matches. Size is stated for part of the rows, as once, few or many counts, or as a class when the clone is expanded.

CASSDPGLAPETQYF,TGCGCCAGCAGCGATCCGGGACTAGCGCCGGAGACCCAGTACTTC,many,TRBD2,TRBV5-1,TRBJ2-5,15
CAISGGTFTYEQYFGPGETQYF,-,-,-,TRBV10-3,TRBJ2-5,22
CASSLLSDAETQYF,TGTGCCAGCAGCTTACTCTCCGACGCGGAGACCCAGTACTTC,many,-,TRBV11-2,TRBJ2-5,14
CASSPPGQASYEQYF,TGTGCCAGCTCTCCTCCGGGACAGGCTTCCTACGAGCAGTACTTC,many,TRBD1,TRBV18,TRBJ2-7,15
CASSQVLLAGAPDTQYF,TGCGCCAGCAGCCAAGTATTACTAGCGGGAGCCCCAGATACGCAGTATTTT,many,TRBD2,TRBV4-1,TRBJ2-3,17
CASSQETGGFYNEQFF,TGCGCCAGCAGCCAAGAAACAGGGGGCTTCTACAATGAGCAGTTCTTC,many,TRBD1,TRBV4-1,TRBJ2-1,16
CASTPLPGGTSGANVLTF,TGTGCCAGCACCCCCCTTCCCGGGGGCACCTCTGGGGCCAACGTCCTGACTTTC,many,-,TRBV27,TRBJ2-6,18
CASRPGLATDTQYF,TGTGCCAGCAGACCTGGACTAGCCACAGATACGCAGTATTTT,many,TRBD2,TRBV7-2,TRBJ2-3,14
CASSFRTDPLWNTEAFF,TGTGCCAGCAGTTTCAGAACAGACCCTCTTTGGAACACTGAAGCTTTCTTT,many,-,TRBV28,TRBJ1-1,17
CASRQGPDQPQHF,TGTGCCAGCAGACAGGGTCCGGATCAGCCCCAGCATTTT,few,-,TRBV6-4,TRBJ1-5,13
CASSLRAVDEKLFF,TGTGCCAGCAGCTTAAGGGCAGTCGATGAAAAACTGTTTTTT,many,-,TRBV7-3,TRBJ1-4,14
CATRQKSTGQGTDSEQFF,TGTGCCACCAGACAGAAATCAACGGGACAGGGGACCGACAGTGAGCAGTTCTTC,many,TRBD1,TRBV24-1,TRBJ2-1,18
CAWAPQETQYF,TGTGCCTGGGCACCCCAAGAGACCCAGTACTTC,-,-,TRBV30,TRBJ2-5,11
CASSAGDGTDTQYF,TGTGCCAGCAGCGCGGGGGACGGCACAGATACGCAGTATTTT,few,-,TRBV9,TRBJ2-3,14
CASSGNRDRGPDYEQYF,TGTGCCAGCAGTGGGAACCGAGACAGGGGGCCAGACTACGAGCAGTACTTC,many,TRBD1,TRBV6-2/TRBV6-3,TRBJ2-7,17
CASSQDPLKAGAFLNEQFF,TGCGCCAGCAGCCAAGACCCCCTTAAAGCGGGAGCATTTCTCAATGAGCAGTTCTTC,-,TRBD2,TRBV4-3,TRBJ2-1,19
CASSSLVGGGNEQFF,TGTGCCAGCAGTAGCCTCGTGGGGGGGGGCAATGAGCAGTTCTTC,-,TRBD2,TRBV6-2/TRBV6-3,TRBJ2-1,15
CASSFMGRETEAFF,TGTGCCAGCAGTTTCATGGGCAGGGAGACTGAAGCTTTCTTT,many,-,TRBV28,TRBJ1-1,14
CASSQDSPWAGGNTGELFF,TGCGCCAGCAGCCAAGACTCCCCCTGGGCGGGCGGGAACACCGGGGAGCTGTTTTTT,-,-,TRBV4-1,TRBJ2-2,19
CACVEFSNSPLHF,TGTGCCTGTGTAGAATTCTCTAATTCACCCCTCCACTTT,many,-,TRBV30,TRBJ1-6,13
CASSLVPGGGYGYTF,TGCGCCAGCAGCTTGGTTCCAGGGGGTGGCTATGGCTACACCTTC,many,TRBD1,TRBV5-1,TRBJ1-2,15
CASTDRDQETQYF,TGTGCCAGCACCGACAGGGACCAAGAGACCCAGTATTTT,-,TRBD1,TRBV6-2/TRBV6-3,TRBJ2-3,13
CSALLWGRQETQYF,TGCAGTGCTCTCCTATGGGGCCGGCAAGAGACCCAGTACTTC,many,-,TRBV20-1,TRBJ2-5,14
CASSIAYSPEQFF,TGTGCCAGTAGTATAGCTTACTCCCCTGAGCAGTTCTTC,few,-,TRBV19,TRBJ2-1,13
CASLWTSGSPTYNEQFF,TGTGCCAGCCTCTGGACTAGCGGGAGCCCGACCTACAATGAGCAGTTCTTC,many,TRBD2,TRBV6-1,TRBJ2-1,17
CSGAMGHEQYF,TGCAGCGGTGCGATGGGCCACGAGCAGTACTTC,many,-,TRBV29-1,TRBJ2-7,11
CASTNGVVGAFF,TGTGCCAGCACCAATGGCGTAGTCGGAGCTTTCTTT,many,-,TRBV12-3/TRBV12-4,TRBJ1-1,12
CASSPSGRGAPQETQYF,TGTGCCAGCAGTCCTTCTGGGAGGGGCGCCCCACAAGAGACCCAGTACTTC,many,TRBD2,TRBV28,TRBJ2-5,17
CSLLLSVNTGELFF,TGCAGTCTTCTCCTTAGCGTTAACACCGGGGAGCTGTTTTTT,-,-,TRBV20-1,TRBJ2-2,14
CASSPETGEETQYF,TGTGCCAGCTCACCGGAGACAGGGGAAGAGACCCAGTACTTC,-,TRBD1,TRBV18,TRBJ2-5,14
CASSQGGLLPNEQFF,TGTGCCAGCAGCCAAGGGGGTCTACTACCCAATGAGCAGTTCTTC,many,-,TRBV3-1,TRBJ2-1,15
CASSYLGSGGETQYF,TGTGCCAGCAGTTACCTAGGATCAGGGGGCGAGACCCAGTACTTC,many,TRBD1,TRBV6-5,TRBJ2-5,15
CASSVREGVWEKLFF,TGTGCCAGCAGCGTGCGAGAGGGAGTTTGGGAAAAACTGTTTTTT,many,-,TRBV7-9,TRBJ1-4,15
CASSLGGVGDIQYF,TGCGCCAGCAGCTTAGGGGGAGTTGGAGACATTCAGTACTTC,many,-,TRBV5-1,TRBJ2-4,14
CASSFGSGRGFPQYF,TGTGCCAGCAGTTTTGGTTCGGGCAGGGGATTCCCCCAGTACTTC,many,-,TRBV12-3/TRBV12-4,TRBJ2-5,15
CASSPGIGSTYEQYF,TGTGCCAGCAGCCCGGGAATAGGGTCCACCTACGAGCAGTACTTC,many,-,TRBV11-3,TRBJ2-7,15
CASSGTGTGNTGELFF,TGTGCCAGTAGTGGAACCGGGACAGGAAACACCGGGGAGCTGTTTTTT,few,TRBD1,TRBV19,TRBJ2-2,16